Below, one T cell receptor beta chain is given with its context. The antigen is not known. This entry comes from a study of a mutant IDH1 vaccine in newly diagnosed glioma. Study background: Initiation of the vaccine course occurred 4-6 weeks after radiotherapy alone, or alongside temozolomide cycles. In the visit schedule, V12 fell in week 35, while V13 fell in week 47.

Time point meaning: week 35, safety follow-up. Vaccinated patients received 300 ug of mutant IDH1 20-mer peptide per dose, with topical imiquimod. The CDR3 loop spans 14 amino acids. Between the trimmed V and J ends, which lost 2 bases and 5 bases, there was a span of 13 bases. Generated by immunoSEQ multiplex PCR, the TCRdb table keeps only in-frame clones and is missing some. This table holds approximately 61,000 clones, roughly 81% found once. The V gene is TRBV6-7, the J gene TRBJ2-7, with TRBD1 as a possible D gene (7 bases). TRBV6-7 is placed among ORFs of uncertain function. This receptor was taken from a man aged 35 to 55 with glioma. The sample here was PBMCs, taken from a glioma patient whose treatment included an IDH1 peptide vaccine. The CDR3 DNA sequence: TGTGCCAGCAGTTACGGAGGGGGCTTCGACGAGCAGTACTTC. This gives the protein CASSYGGGFDEQYF.